The rows below give T cell receptor beta chains drawn from one sample of a study of regulatory T cells in long-lasting Graves disease. TCRdb analysed the multiplex PCR reads with MiXCR anew, one entry per CDR3 protein. This sample has about 620,000 distinct CDR3 sequences, with roughly 16% found just once. This sample also belongs to another study, concerning T cells in Graves' hyperthyroidism and ophthalmopathy.

The starting material was peripheral blood mononuclear cells (PBMCs), obtained at new diagnosis, from a patient treated with antithyroid drugs. These receptors were obtained from a woman in her thirties with Graves disease. Each CDR3 is given with its conserved first and last residue. A D gene is named only where the DNA matches it firmly. Part of the rows lack a size; the others show once, few, many or a class for expanded clones.

TRBV9	many	TRBJ1-1	NA	CASSIEGGGTEAFF	TGTGCCAGCAGCATCGAAGGGGGGGGTACTGAAGCTTTCTTT
TRBV27	NA	TRBJ2-7	NA	CASSYRGRPYERYF	TGTGCCAGCAGTTATCGGGGCAGACCCTACGAGCGGTACTTC
TRBV6-5	NA	TRBJ1-2	TRBD1	CASSYSLTGGRGYTF	TGTGCCAGCAGTTATTCCCTAACAGGGGGCAGGGGCTACACCTTC
TRBV29-1	few	TRBJ2-7	NA	CSVEDRISYEQYF	TGCAGCGTTGAAGATCGTATTAGCTACGAGCAGTACTTC
TRBV20-1	NA	TRBJ1-1	TRBD1	CSAKGDRAKAFF	TGCAGTGCTAAGGGGGACAGGGCTAAAGCTTTCTTT
TRBV27	many	TRBJ1-1	NA	CASSLRFKGAGVNTEAFF	TGTGCCAGCAGTTTAAGGTTTAAAGGGGCAGGAGTGAACACTGAAGCTTTCTTT
TRBV27	many	TRBJ1-1	NA	CASSLSIWGPEAFF	TGTGCCAGCAGTTTATCGATCTGGGGGCCTGAAGCTTTCTTT
TRBV28	NA	TRBJ1-6	NA	CASGAGSPLHF	TGTGCCAGCGGTGCAGGTTCACCCCTCCACTTT
TRBV25-1	NA	TRBJ1-2	TRBD1	CASSEGQGYGYTF	TGTGCCAGCAGTGAGGGACAGGGCTATGGCTACACCTTC
TRBV12-3/TRBV12-4	NA	TRBJ2-1	NA	CASTPYPGNMYNEQFF	TGTGCCAGCACCCCTTACCCAGGGAACATGTACAATGAGCAGTTCTTC
TRBV18	few	TRBJ2-1	NA	CASSPDFAGRDEQFF	TGTGCCAGCTCCCCTGATTTTGCGGGGAGAGATGAGCAGTTCTTC
TRBV6-1	few	TRBJ2-3	NA	CASSYDRTDTQYF	TGTGCCAGCAGCTATGACAGGACAGATACGCAGTACTTT
TRBV27	NA	TRBJ2-7	NA	CASRPTGIHEQYF	TGTGCCAGCAGGCCAACAGGTATCCACGAGCAGTACTTC